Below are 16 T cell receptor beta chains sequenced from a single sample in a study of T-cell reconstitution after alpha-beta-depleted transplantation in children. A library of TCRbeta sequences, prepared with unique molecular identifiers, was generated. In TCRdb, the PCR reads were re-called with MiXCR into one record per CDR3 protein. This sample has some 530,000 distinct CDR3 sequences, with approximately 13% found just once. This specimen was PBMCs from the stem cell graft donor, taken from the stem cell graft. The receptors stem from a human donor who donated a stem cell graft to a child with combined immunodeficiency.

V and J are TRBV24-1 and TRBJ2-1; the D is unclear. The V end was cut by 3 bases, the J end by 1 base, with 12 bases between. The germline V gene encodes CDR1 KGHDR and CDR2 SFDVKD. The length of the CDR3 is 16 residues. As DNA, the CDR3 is TGTGCCACCAGTGATCCGTCGGAGAGATCCTACAATGAGCAGTTCTTC. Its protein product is CATSDPSERSYNEQFF.

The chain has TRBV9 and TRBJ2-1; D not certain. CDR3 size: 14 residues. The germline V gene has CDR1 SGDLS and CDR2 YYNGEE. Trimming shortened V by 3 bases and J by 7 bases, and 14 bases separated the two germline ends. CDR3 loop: CASSGSSVRNEQFF. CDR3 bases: TGTGCCAGCAGCGGGAGTTCGGTTAGAAATGAGCAGTTCTTC.

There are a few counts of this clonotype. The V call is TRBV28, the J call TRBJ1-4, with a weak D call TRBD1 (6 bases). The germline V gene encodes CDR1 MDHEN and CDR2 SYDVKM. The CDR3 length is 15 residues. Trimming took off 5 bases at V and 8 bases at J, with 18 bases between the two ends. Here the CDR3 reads CASSPQTGAREKLFF. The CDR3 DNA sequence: TGTGCCAGCAGTCCGCAGACGGGGGCGCGGGAAAAACTGTTTTTT.

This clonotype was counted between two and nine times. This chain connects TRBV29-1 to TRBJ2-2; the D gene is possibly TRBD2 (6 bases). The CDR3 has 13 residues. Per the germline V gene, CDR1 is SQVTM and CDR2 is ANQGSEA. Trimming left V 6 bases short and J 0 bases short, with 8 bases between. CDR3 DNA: TGCAGCGTCCTAGCGCCGAACACCGGGGAGCTGTTTTTT. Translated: CSVLAPNTGELFF.

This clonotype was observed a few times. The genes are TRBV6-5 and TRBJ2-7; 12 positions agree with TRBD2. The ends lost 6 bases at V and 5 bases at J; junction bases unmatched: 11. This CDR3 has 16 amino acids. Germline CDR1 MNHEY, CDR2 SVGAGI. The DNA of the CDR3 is TGTGCCAGCAGCCCGAGCCTAGCGGGGGGGCAGAACGAGCAGTACTTC. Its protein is CASSPSLAGGQNEQYF.

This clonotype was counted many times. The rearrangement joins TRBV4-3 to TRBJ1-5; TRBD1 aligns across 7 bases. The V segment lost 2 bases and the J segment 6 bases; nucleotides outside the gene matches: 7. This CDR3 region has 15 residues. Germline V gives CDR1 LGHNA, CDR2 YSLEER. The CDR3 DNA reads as TGCGCCAGCAGCCAATCCCAGGGGGTTGGTCAGCCCCAGCATTTT. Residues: CASSQSQGVGQPQHF.

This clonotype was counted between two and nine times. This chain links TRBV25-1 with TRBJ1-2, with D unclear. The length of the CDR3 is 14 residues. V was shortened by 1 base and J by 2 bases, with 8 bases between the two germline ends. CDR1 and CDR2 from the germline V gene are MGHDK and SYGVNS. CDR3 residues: CASSEFFGNYGYTF. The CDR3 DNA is TGTGCCAGCAGTGAATTCTTCGGAAACTATGGCTACACCTTC.

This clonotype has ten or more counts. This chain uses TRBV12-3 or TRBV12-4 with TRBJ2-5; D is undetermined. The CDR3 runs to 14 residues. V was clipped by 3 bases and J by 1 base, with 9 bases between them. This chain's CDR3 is CASSFGDLQETQYF. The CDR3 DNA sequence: TGTGCCAGCAGTTTCGGTGACCTCCAAGAGACCCAGTACTTC.

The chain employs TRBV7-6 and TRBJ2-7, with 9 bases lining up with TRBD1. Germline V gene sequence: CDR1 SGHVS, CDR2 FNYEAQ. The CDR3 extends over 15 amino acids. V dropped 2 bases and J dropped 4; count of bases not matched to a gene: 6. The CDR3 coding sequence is TGTGCCAGCAGCTTACAAGACAGGGGGTTGTACGAGCAGTACTTC. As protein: CASSLQDRGLYEQYF.

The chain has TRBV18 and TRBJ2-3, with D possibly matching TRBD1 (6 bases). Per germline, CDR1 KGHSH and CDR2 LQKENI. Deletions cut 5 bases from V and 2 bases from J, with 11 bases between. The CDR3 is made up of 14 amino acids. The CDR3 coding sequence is TGTGCCAGCTCATCCACAGGGTTCACAGATACGCAGTATTTT. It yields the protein CASSSTGFTDTQYF.

In DNA form, the CDR3 reads TGTGCCAGTAGTACGCGGACAGGGGTTCCAGACACTGAAGCTTTCTTT. Its protein is CASSTRTGVPDTEAFF. This chain links TRBV19 with TRBJ1-1; 9 nucleotides align to TRBD1. With V trimmed by 4 bases and J by 3 bases, 9 bases remained unmatched. CDR3 length: 16 amino acids. Germline-derived CDR1 and CDR2 are LNHDA and SQIVND (reference sequence).

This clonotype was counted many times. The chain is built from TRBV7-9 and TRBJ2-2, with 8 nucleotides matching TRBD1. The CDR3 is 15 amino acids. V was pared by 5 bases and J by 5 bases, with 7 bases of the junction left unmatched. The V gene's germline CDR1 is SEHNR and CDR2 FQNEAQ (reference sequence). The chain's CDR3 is CASSLRTGPTGELFF. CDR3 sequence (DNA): TGTGCCAGCAGCCTCAGGACAGGGCCGACCGGGGAGCTGTTTTTT.

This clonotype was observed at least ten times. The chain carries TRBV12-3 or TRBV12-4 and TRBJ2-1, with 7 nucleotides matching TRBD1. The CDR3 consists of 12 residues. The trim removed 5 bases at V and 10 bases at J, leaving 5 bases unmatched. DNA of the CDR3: TGTGCCAGCAGTCGTCTAGGGGGCGAGCAGTTCTTC. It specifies CASSRLGGEQFF.

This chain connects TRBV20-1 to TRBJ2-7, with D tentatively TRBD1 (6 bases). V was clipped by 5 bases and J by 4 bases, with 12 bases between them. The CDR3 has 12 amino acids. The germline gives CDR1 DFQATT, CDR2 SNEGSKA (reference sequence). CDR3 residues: CSAADSEYEQYF. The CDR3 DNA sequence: TGCAGTGCTGCGGACAGCGAGTACGAGCAGTACTTC.

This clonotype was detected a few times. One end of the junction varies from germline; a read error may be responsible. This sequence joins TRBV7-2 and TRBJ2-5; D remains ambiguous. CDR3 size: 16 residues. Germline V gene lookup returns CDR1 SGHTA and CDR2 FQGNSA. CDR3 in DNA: TGTGCCAGCAGCTTATACGGTCGAGATTTTCAAGAGACCCGGTACTTC. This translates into CASSLYGRDFQETRYF.

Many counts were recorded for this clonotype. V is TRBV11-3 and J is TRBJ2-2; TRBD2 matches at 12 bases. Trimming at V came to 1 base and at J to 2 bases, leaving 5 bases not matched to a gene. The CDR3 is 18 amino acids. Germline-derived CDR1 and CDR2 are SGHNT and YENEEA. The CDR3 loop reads CASSLALAGGINTGELFF. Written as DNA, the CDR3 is TGTGCCAGCAGCTTAGCTCTAGCGGGGGGGATTAACACCGGGGAGCTGTTTTTT.